This TCR beta chain was retrieved from a study of blood T cell repertoires in COVID-19. Study summary: Acute and convalescent COVID-19 samples came from the United States, Italy and Spain.

This CDR3 has 17 residues. The V end lost 6 bases, the J end lost 0 bases, and 18 bases lay between the germline ends. CDR1 is KGHSH and CDR2 is LQKENI in the germline V gene. Original data processing: Reference gene primer amplification gave estimated nucleated cell counts. Method: immunoSEQ multiplex PCR; TCRdb's copy keeps in-frame clones and lacks some. Clone size and V and J calls were adopted from that table, with D and trimming inferred from the DNA. The sample consists of approximately 170,000 clones, about 89% of them appearing once. The J gene is TRBJ2-1, the V gene TRBV18; a possible D gene is TRBD2 (6 bases). This TCR derives from a man aged 18 to 29 who had recovered from COVID-19. The sequenced sample was peripheral blood. The CDR3 DNA sequence: TGTGCCAGCTCCAACTTCCTAGCGCTAAGCTCCTACAATGAGCAGTTCTTC. Translated, it gives CASSNFLALSSYNEQFF.